Below, 16 T cell receptor beta chains from the same sample are listed, as sequenced in a study of T-cell reconstitution after alpha-beta-depleted transplantation in children. The authors prepared the TCRbeta library with unique molecular identifiers. TCRdb processed the PCR reads anew with MiXCR; each CDR3 protein has one entry. The sample consists of hundreds of thousands of distinct CDR3 sequences, roughly a tenth of them appearing once. The sample here was PBMCs, taken before TCRalphabeta/CD19-depleted stem cell transplant. Every receptor here comes from a child younger than two with acute myeloid leukemia, due to receive a stem cell transplant.

The chain links TRBV3-1 to TRBJ2-5, with 11 bases fitting TRBD2. With V trimmed by 3 bases and J by 6 bases, 3 bases remained unmatched. This CDR3 spans 14 amino acids. Looked up from germline, CDR1 is LGHDT and CDR2 is YNNKEL (reference sequence). The CDR3 DNA sequence: TGTGCCAGCAGCCAGACTAGCGGGAAGCAGACCCAGTACTTC. It is translated as CASSQTSGKQTQYF.

This clonotype was picked up many times. The CDR3 reads CSASEFPGLYSYEQYF. For the CDR3, the DNA is TGCAGTGCTAGTGAGTTTCCGGGGCTCTACTCCTACGAGCAGTACTTC. The chain uses TRBV20-1 and TRBJ2-7; tentatively, D is TRBD1 or TRBD2 (5 bases each). Germline V lookup: CDR1 DFQATT, CDR2 SNEGSKA (reference sequence). Trimming removed 3 bases from V and 0 bases from J, with 18 bases in between. This CDR3 has 16 amino acids.

This clonotype was seen at least ten times. J is TRBJ2-1 and V is TRBV5-1, with D unresolved. The V end was cut by 0 bases, the J end by 9 bases, with 7 bases between. The V gene's germline CDR1 is SGHRS and CDR2 YFSETQ. This CDR3 contains 12 residues. In DNA, the CDR3 is TGCGCCAGCAGCTTGGCCTTGGGTGAGCAGTTCTTC. Protein product: CASSLALGEQFF.

This clonotype was seen ten or more times. The gene calls are TRBV21-1 and TRBJ2-7; TRBD2 is the table's D call, not checked against the DNA. TRBV21-1 is a listed pseudogene. CDR3 length: 14 amino acids. The CDR3: CASSSSGPYYEQYF. The DNA for the CDR3 is TGTGCCAGCAGTTCTAGCGGTCCCTACTACGAGCAGTACTTC.

This clonotype was detected ten times or more. The chain combines TRBV5-1 with TRBJ2-3, with 7 bases identical to TRBD2. This CDR3 region has 14 residues. V gave up 1 base and J gave up 2 bases; unmatched junction bases: 1. CDR1 is SGHRS and CDR2 is YFSETQ in the germline V gene. The CDR3 DNA is TGCGCCAGCAGCTTGACTAGCGACACAGATACGCAGTATTTT. It yields the protein CASSLTSDTDTQYF.

The chain has TRBV7-7 and TRBJ2-3, with D uncertain. Germline V gene lookup returns CDR1 SSHAT and CDR2 FNYEAQ (reference sequence). V lost 5 bases to trimming and J lost 0 bases, with 12 bases between them. CDR3 size: 15 residues. CDR3 residues: CASSRTLRSTDTQYF. CDR3 DNA: TGTGCCAGCAGCCGTACCCTCCGCAGCACAGATACGCAGTATTTT.

A remark on this clonotype: One base away lies a much larger clone, so this may be a sequencing read error. The chain couples TRBV18 to TRBJ2-2, with D perhaps matching TRBD1 (5 bases). Germline V gene sequence: CDR1 KGHSH, CDR2 LQKENI. V was clipped by 1 base and J by 6 bases, with 12 bases between them. The CDR3 loop spans 15 amino acids. CDR3 nucleotides: TGTGCCAGCTCACCACTAGGACAAAACGCCGGGGAGCTGTTTTTT. Translation gives CASSPLGQNAGELFF.

The J gene is TRBJ2-7, the V gene TRBV7-9, with D maybe TRBD1 (6 bases). CDR1 and CDR2 (germline): SEHNR, FQNEAQ (reference sequence). The CDR3 length is 15 residues. The germline V and J ends were trimmed by 4 bases and 3 bases, with 16 bases remaining between them. CDR3 coding DNA: TGTGCCAGCAGCTCGGGGACACAAGCCATCTACGAGCAGTACTTC. Encoded protein: CASSSGTQAIYEQYF. The full variable domain, its missing parts supplied by reference TRBV7-9 and TRBJ2-7, is DTGVSQNPRHKITKRGQNVTFRCDPISEHNRLYWYRQTLGQGPEFLTYFQNEAQLEKSRLLSDRFSAERPKGSFSTLEIQRTEQGDSAMYLCASSSGTQAIYEQYFGPGTRLTVT.

This clonotype was picked up a small number of times. This sequence joins TRBV6-2 or TRBV6-3 and TRBJ1-2, with D possibly being TRBD1 (5 bases). The germline CDR1 and CDR2 sequences are MNHEY and SVGEGT. Between the trimmed V and J ends, which lost 9 bases and 1 base, there was a span of 18 bases. The CDR3 is 15 amino acids. The CDR3 loop reads CASYNRQRINYGYTF. CDR3 DNA: TGTGCCAGTTACAACCGACAGAGAATTAACTATGGCTACACCTTC.

There are many counts of this clonotype. This rearrangement joins TRBV20-1 to TRBJ2-3; possible D gene TRBD2, 6 bases. The V gene's germline CDR1 is DFQATT and CDR2 SNEGSKA (reference sequence). The CDR3 has 14 amino acids. V was clipped by 5 bases and J by 4 bases, with 16 bases between them. CDR3 residues: CSALRETGADTQYF. The CDR3 bases are TGCAGTGCTCTCCGGGAGACGGGCGCAGATACGCAGTATTTT.

This clonotype was seen at least ten times. The J gene is TRBJ2-1, the V gene TRBV3-1; 10 bases agree with TRBD2. Germline V CDR1 and CDR2: LGHDT, YNNKEL (reference sequence). Trimming at V came to 5 bases and at J to 4 bases, leaving 8 bases not matched to a gene. The CDR3 extends over 16 amino acids. This chain's CDR3 is CASSFPSGRGYNEQFF. The CDR3 region has the DNA TGTGCCAGCAGCTTTCCCAGCGGGAGGGGGTACAATGAGCAGTTCTTC.

This clonotype was found many times. The rearrangement joins TRBV7-6 to TRBJ2-7; tentative D call: TRBD2 (5 bases). Germline loops: CDR1 SGHVS, CDR2 FNYEAQ. V was shortened by 2 bases and J by 3 bases, with 14 bases between the two germline ends. CDR3 length: 15 amino acids. CDR3 in amino acids: CASSLFESGGYEQYF. The CDR3 coding sequence is TGTGCCAGCAGCTTATTCGAGAGCGGAGGCTACGAGCAGTACTTC. Complete variable domain (other parts from reference TRBV7-6 and TRBJ2-7): GAGVSQSPRYKVTKRGQDVALRCDPISGHVSLYWYRQALGQGPEFLTYFNYEAQQDKSGLPNDRFSAERPEGSISTLTIQRTEQRDSAMYRCASSLFESGGYEQYFGPGTRLTVT.

The CDR3 is CASSRRLAGGLHNEQFF. In DNA, the CDR3 is TGTGCCAGCAGTCGCAGACTAGCGGGGGGTCTCCACAATGAGCAGTTCTTC. The rearrangement joins TRBV25-1 to TRBJ2-1; TRBD2 aligns across 13 bases. The CDR3 has 17 amino acids. Trimming cost V 5 bases and J 5 bases; bases outside gene matches: 9. Germline-derived CDR1 and CDR2 are MGHDK and SYGVNS.

This clonotype was counted at least ten times. The rearrangement uses TRBV7-9 and TRBJ2-2; D call uncertain. The CDR3 contains 12 residues. Germline assignment: CDR1 SEHNR and CDR2 FQNEAQ (reference sequence). V was pared by 5 bases and J by 4 bases, with 5 bases between. This chain's CDR3 is CASSTFTGELFF. Written as DNA, the CDR3 is TGTGCCAGCAGCACCTTCACCGGGGAGCTGTTTTTT.

The sample holds many counts of this clonotype. The V call is TRBV5-1, the J call TRBJ2-7, with 7 bases that match TRBD2. The germline V gene encodes CDR1 SGHRS and CDR2 YFSETQ. Losses at the gene ends were 3 bases for V and 2 bases for J; bases not matched to a gene: 5. The CDR3 consists of 14 residues. The chain's CDR3 is CASSYLGGTYEQYF. CDR3 coding DNA: TGCGCCAGCAGCTACCTCGGGGGGACCTACGAGCAGTACTTC. The full variable domain, completed using reference TRBV5-1 and TRBJ2-7, is KAGVTQTPRYLIKTRGQQVTLSCSPISGHRSVSWYQQTPGQGLQFLFEYFSETQRNKGNFPGRFSGRQFSNSRSEMNVSTLELGDSALYLCASSYLGGTYEQYFGPGTRLTVT.

This clonotype was counted ten times or more. The chain employs TRBV12-3 or TRBV12-4 and TRBJ2-5; possibly TRBD1 for D (6 bases). V was trimmed by 4 bases and J by 4 bases, leaving 16 bases between them. The CDR3 covers 15 residues. The CDR3 DNA reads as TGTGCCAGCAGTTCAGGGACATCCAACCCAGAGACCCAGTACTTC. Translation: CASSSGTSNPETQYF.